A single sample is the source of the 31 T cell receptor beta chains below, sequenced in a study of Graves' ophthalmopathy and Graves' hyperthyroidism. TCR beta CDR3 regions were amplified from RNA transcripts. HTBI primers primed a first-round RT-PCR, and a second-round multiplex PCR followed. TCRdb called the multiplex PCR reads again in MiXCR, with one record for every CDR3 protein. The data show roughly 610,000 distinct CDR3 sequences, with 20% to 25% seen just once and approximately 6.9% held by the top ten. Sequenced input: peripheral blood. These receptors all stem from a woman aged 18-29 years with stable Graves' hyperthyroidism. Some clones in this sample may be carry-over from other donors' samples.

For the CDR3, the DNA is TGTGCCAGCAGTTCGGCAGGGGTGGGCGGCTACACCTTC. As protein: CASSSAGVGGYTF. The V gene is TRBV12-3 or TRBV12-4, the J gene TRBJ1-2, with D perhaps TRBD1 (6 bases). This CDR3 is 13 amino acids long. V was clipped by 4 bases and J by 8 bases, with 14 bases between them.

This clonotype is a singleton in its sample. The chain links TRBV28 to TRBJ1-1, with TRBD1 identical over 7 bases. Germline V gene sequence: CDR1 MDHEN, CDR2 SYDVKM. J gave up 5 bases and V 5 bases, and 8 bases lay outside the gene matches. This CDR3 contains 14 residues. This chain's CDR3 is CASSPSGTDTEAFF. The DNA for the CDR3 is TGTGCCAGCAGTCCCTCCGGGACAGATACTGAAGCTTTCTTT.

This sequence joins TRBV7-9 and TRBJ1-2, with D uncertain. The CDR3 has 15 amino acids. Germline CDR1 reads SEHNR; CDR2 reads FQNEAQ (reference sequence). V was trimmed by 3 bases and J by 5 bases, leaving 16 bases between them. The CDR3 loop reads CASSFGNIVPYGYTF. DNA of the CDR3: TGTGCCAGCAGCTTTGGGAACATAGTTCCTTATGGCTACACCTTC.

This clonotype was seen once. The chain is built from TRBV2 and TRBJ1-2; 10 bases line up with TRBD1. Germline assignment: CDR1 SNHLY and CDR2 FYNNEI. This CDR3 is 16 amino acids long. J lost 6 bases, V lost 0 bases, and 7 bases had no gene match. The CDR3 protein is CASSEAGAGTGDGYTF. The CDR3 nucleotides are TGTGCCAGCAGTGAAGCTGGGGCCGGGACAGGGGATGGCTACACCTTC. The variable domain in full, with the rest retrieved from reference TRBV2 and TRBJ1-2, is EPEVTQTPSHQVTQMGQEVILRCVPISNHLYFYWYRQILGQKVEFLVSFYNNEISEKSEIFDDQFSVERPDGSNFTLKIRSTKLEDSAMYFCASSEAGAGTGDGYTFGSGTRLTVV.

As to this clonotype: A read error is likely, as this CDR3 ends without the conserved phenylalanine or tryptophan. The DNA is omitted, as the CDR3 cannot be located on it reliably, and the CDR3 follows TCRdb's listing. CDR3 sequence reads: CASSSRGTKNTEACL. The gene calls are TRBV5-6 and TRBJ1-1; the listed D gene, TRBD1, was not tested against the DNA. Germline V lookup: CDR1 SGHDT, CDR2 YYEEEE. The length of the CDR3 is 15 amino acids, counting both ends.

The chain joins TRBV28 to TRBJ1-2, with 9 bases that match TRBD1. CDR1 and CDR2 (germline): MDHEN, SYDVKM. The CDR3 covers 16 residues. Trimming took 6 bases from V and 5 from J; bases not matched to a gene: 13. The CDR3 spells CASSTLTGGAGYGYTF. CDR3 in DNA: TGTGCCAGCAGCACACTCACAGGGGGCGCGGGGTATGGCTACACCTTC.

This clonotype was picked up many times. The rearrangement uses TRBV6-1 and TRBJ1-3, with a weak D call TRBD1 (5 bases). The CDR3 runs 18 residues. In germline, CDR1 is MNHNS, CDR2 SASEGT. The V and J ends lost 2 bases and 4 bases respectively, with 21 bases between them. In DNA, the CDR3 is TGTGCCAGCAGTGAACGTTCGCGACAGCCATACTCCGGAAACACCATATATTTT. This translates into CASSERSRQPYSGNTIYF.

This clonotype was observed many times. The chain is built from TRBV4-1 and TRBJ2-7; D ambiguous. The V gene lost 0 bases and the J gene lost 6 bases, with 15 bases spanning the gap. This CDR3 has 15 amino acids. Germline CDR1 reads MGHRA; CDR2 reads YSYEKL. The CDR3 is CASSQEVSRSSEQYF. The CDR3, as DNA: TGCGCCAGCAGCCAAGAAGTATCGAGGTCTAGCGAGCAGTACTTC.

This clonotype was seen more than once but under ten times. The gene calls are TRBV30 and TRBJ1-2; 9 bases are a match to TRBD1. After removal of 2 bases from V and 2 bases from J, the junction contained 3 bases not matched to a gene. Germline assignment: CDR1 GTSNPN and CDR2 SVGIG (reference sequence). CDR3 length: 14 residues. CDR3 bases: TGTGCCTGGAGTCCCGGGACAGGGAACTATGGCTACACCTTC. Its protein is CAWSPGTGNYGYTF.

This clonotype was recorded many times. This chain uses TRBV20-1 with TRBJ1-5, with a possible D match to TRBD1 (6 bases). The length of the CDR3 is 13 residues. V dropped 4 bases and J dropped 2 bases, with 9 bases sitting between them. The germline V gene has CDR1 DFQATT and CDR2 SNEGSKA (reference sequence). CDR3 sequence: CSATNRGNQPQHF. The CDR3 nucleotides are TGCAGTGCTACAAACAGGGGCAATCAGCCCCAGCATTTT.

The chain carries TRBV6-1 and TRBJ1-1; 7 nucleotides line up with TRBD1. V was clipped by 2 bases and J by 8 bases; unmatched bases: 8. Germline CDR1 MNHNS, CDR2 SASEGT. The CDR3 runs to 14 residues. In nucleotides, the CDR3 is TGTGCCAGCAGTGAACGGGAGGGGGCGAGAGAAGCTTTCTTT. This sequence encodes CASSEREGAREAFF.

Comment on this clonotype: In this CDR3 the conserved last residue, phenylalanine or tryptophan, is missing, so a read error is likely. The DNA is left out, because the CDR3 cannot be placed on it with certainty; the CDR3 is given as TCRdb lists it. The chain combines TRBV6-2 or TRBV6-3 with TRBJ2-2; TRBD2, as called in the table, went unchecked against the DNA. Germline assignment: CDR1 MNHEY and CDR2 SVGEGT. The CDR3 extends over 15 residues, inclusive of both ends. CDR3 protein: CASSWGASVTGELCL.

This clonotype was seen repeatedly, ten times or more. J is TRBJ2-7 and V is TRBV27, with D perhaps being TRBD1 or TRBD2 (5 bases each). The V gene's germline CDR1 is MNHEY and CDR2 SMNVEV (reference sequence). This CDR3 contains 16 residues. Trimming removed 4 bases from V and 4 bases from J, with 20 bases in between. DNA for the CDR3: TGTGCCAGCAGTTACTTCCGGGGCCCGCCGGGGTACGAGCAGTACTTC. It codes for CASSYFRGPPGYEQYF.

There are a few counts of this clonotype. The J gene is TRBJ1-6, the V gene TRBV20-1; a possible D gene is TRBD1 (6 bases). Germline V gene data show CDR1 as DFQATT and CDR2 as SNEGSKA (reference sequence). V dropped 6 bases and J dropped 8 bases, with 20 bases sitting between them. This CDR3 has 15 amino acids. The CDR3 sequence is CSAPGAGALDSPLHF. The CDR3, as DNA: TGCAGTGCGCCGGGCGCAGGGGCGTTGGATTCACCCCTCCACTTT.

The chain carries TRBV5-1 and TRBJ2-5, with TRBD2 matching 8 bases. The trim removed 4 bases at V and 2 bases at J, leaving 7 bases unmatched. Germline CDR1 reads SGHRS; CDR2 reads YFSETQ. The CDR3 covers 15 residues. CDR3 sequence reads: CASSPPTSVQETQYF. CDR3 bases: TGCGCCAGCAGCCCCCCGACTAGCGTGCAAGAGACCCAGTACTTC. Based on the CDR3 plus reference TRBV5-1 and TRBJ2-5, the full variable domain is KAGVTQTPRYLIKTRGQQVTLSCSPISGHRSVSWYQQTPGQGLQFLFEYFSETQRNKGNFPGRFSGRQFSNSRSEMNVSTLELGDSALYLCASSPPTSVQETQYFGPGTRLLVL.

This clonotype was detected ten times or more. The CDR3 region is CSASRLAGDETQYF. CDR3 coding DNA: TGCAGTGCAAGTAGACTAGCGGGTGACGAGACCCAGTACTTC. This sequence joins TRBV20-1 and TRBJ2-5; 10 nucleotides match TRBD2. The CDR3 covers 14 residues. Germline assignment: CDR1 DFQATT and CDR2 SNEGSKA (reference sequence). J was trimmed by 5 bases and V by 6 bases; bases with no gene match: 9.

This clonotype has a count of ten or more. The chain is built from TRBV19 and TRBJ2-5; 8 bases line up with TRBD1. Looked up from germline, CDR1 is LNHDA and CDR2 is SQIVND (reference sequence). The CDR3 runs to 13 residues. J gave up 7 bases and V 5 bases, and 6 bases lay outside the gene matches. The CDR3 is CASSRQGFGTQYF. Written as DNA, the CDR3 is TGTGCCAGTAGTCGACAGGGGTTTGGGACCCAGTACTTC.

The chain recombines TRBV6-2 or TRBV6-3 with TRBJ2-5; D call uncertain. Germline loops: CDR1 MNHEY, CDR2 SVGEGT. The CDR3 length is 15 residues. V dropped 2 bases and J dropped 5 bases, with 15 bases sitting between them. CDR3 sequence reads: CASSYPSRADETQYF. CDR3 in DNA: TGTGCCAGCAGTTACCCCTCCCGAGCTGATGAGACCCAGTACTTC.

This chain uses TRBV2 with TRBJ1-1; unclear D gene. The V and J ends lost 2 bases and 1 base respectively, with 14 bases between them. Germline CDR1 SNHLY, CDR2 FYNNEI. This CDR3 is built from 16 residues. The CDR3 loop is CASSELRALKNTEAFF. The CDR3 coding sequence is TGTGCCAGCAGTGAATTGAGGGCTTTAAAGAACACTGAAGCTTTCTTT.

The chain links TRBV12-3 or TRBV12-4 to TRBJ2-7; D is uncertain. CDR3 length: 14 residues. Trimming shortened V by 3 bases and J by 3 bases, and 12 bases separated the two germline ends. The CDR3 sequence: CASSLGQLHYEQYF. CDR3 DNA: TGTGCCAGCAGTTTGGGCCAACTTCACTACGAGCAGTACTTC.

The chain combines TRBV12-3 or TRBV12-4 with TRBJ2-7; unclear D gene. The V and J ends lost 6 bases and 6 bases respectively, with 15 bases between them. The CDR3 contains 13 residues. CDR3 coding DNA: TGTGCCAGCAGCCTACTACTACAAGGCGAGCAGTACTTC. It is translated as CASSLLLQGEQYF.

In its sample, this clonotype was seen many times. The chain links TRBV29-1 to TRBJ1-2; no firm D call. Germline CDR1 is SQVTM and CDR2 is ANQGSEA. V was cut by 5 bases and J by 4 bases, with 17 bases left in between. This CDR3 has 14 residues. CDR3 coding DNA: TGCAGCGTTATAAATGAAGAGAGCATCTATGGCTACACCTTC. This gives the protein CSVINEESIYGYTF.

The rearrangement uses TRBV20-1 and TRBJ2-7; 9 positions match TRBD2. Germline loops: CDR1 DFQATT, CDR2 SNEGSKA (reference sequence). The CDR3 extends over 14 amino acids. The junction had 8 bases not matched to a gene; V was cut back by 2 bases and J by 6 bases. CDR3 DNA sequence: TGCAGTGCTAGATTGTCTAGCGGGATCTCCGAGCAGTACTTC. Its protein product is CSARLSSGISEQYF.

This clonotype came up many times. This rearrangement joins TRBV10-3 to TRBJ2-5; TRBD2 agrees at 8 bases. The CDR3 length is 15 residues. The V and J ends lost 3 bases and 5 bases, in that order; junction bases with no gene match: 8. The germline gives CDR1 ENHRY, CDR2 SYGVKD. The CDR3 loop is CAISDGGGTRETQYF. As DNA, the CDR3 is TGTGCCATCAGTGACGGCGGGGGGACTCGTGAGACCCAGTACTTC.

The chain combines TRBV30 with TRBJ1-6; D is perhaps TRBD1 (6 bases). From germline, CDR1 is GTSNPN and CDR2 SVGIG (reference sequence). CDR3 length: 15 residues. Trimming pared 4 bases from V and 9 bases from J, leaving 19 bases between. The CDR3 nucleotides read TGTGCCTGGATCAAACTCCCAGGGGAAGCTTCACCCCTCCACTTT. It is translated as CAWIKLPGEASPLHF.

Worth noting for this clonotype: This may arise from a read error, as a much more abundant clone is one base away. The chain joins TRBV30 to TRBJ1-1; D not certain. Germline V gene sequence: CDR1 GTSNPN, CDR2 SVGIG (reference sequence). Trimming removed 2 bases at V and 0 bases at J, with 7 bases between. This CDR3 has 13 amino acids. The CDR3 protein is CAWSQQMNTEAFF. The CDR3 bases are TGTGCCTGGAGTCAACAGATGAACACTGAAGCTTTCTTT.

The chain recombines TRBV6-5 with TRBJ1-1; D gene ambiguous. Trimming pared 0 bases from V and 1 base from J, leaving 12 bases between. Germline-derived CDR1 and CDR2 are MNHEY and SVGAGI. This CDR3 is built from 16 residues. The DNA of the CDR3 is TGTGCCAGCAGTTACTCTCCCCGGGAGAGGAACACTGAAGCTTTCTTT. Translation: CASSYSPRERNTEAFF.

The rearrangement links TRBV6-1 to TRBJ1-2; D gene unclear. Germline V gene data show CDR1 as MNHNS and CDR2 as SASEGT. The ends were cut back, 6 bases at V and 7 bases at J, with 12 bases in the middle. The CDR3 extends over 12 amino acids. Here the CDR3 reads CASRDPAGGYTF. In nucleotides, the CDR3 is TGTGCCAGCAGGGACCCTGCGGGTGGCTACACCTTC.

This clonotype was detected ten times or more. V is TRBV15 and J is TRBJ1-5; TRBD1 is a possible D gene (6 bases). The length of the CDR3 is 15 residues. The V gene lost 3 bases and the J gene lost 3 bases, with 12 bases spanning the gap. Germline loops: CDR1 LNHNV, CDR2 YYDKDF (reference sequence). CDR3 coding DNA: TGTGCCACCAGCAGTAATCAGGGGATCAATCAGCCCCAGCATTTT. Amino acids: CATSSNQGINQPQHF.

This clonotype came up many times. The V gene is TRBV15, the J gene TRBJ2-7, with D unclear. The CDR3 is made up of 13 amino acids. The V gene lost 0 bases and the J gene lost 1 base, with 4 bases spanning the gap. CDR1 and CDR2 from the germline V gene are LNHNV and YYDKDF (reference sequence). The DNA for the CDR3 is TGTGCCACCAGCAGAGATGGATCCTACGAGCAGTACTTC. This gives the protein CATSRDGSYEQYF. Full variable domain (missing parts from reference TRBV15 and TRBJ2-7): DAMVIQNPRYQVTQFGKPVTLSCSQTLNHNVMYWYQQKSSQAPKLLFHYYDKDFNNEADTPDNFQSRRPNTSFCFLDIRSPGLGDTAMYLCATSRDGSYEQYFGPGTRLTVT.

This clonotype has just a few counts. CDR3 in amino acids: CASSLRVGQENWKDGYTF. CDR3 DNA: TGTGCCAGCAGTTTAAGAGTGGGACAGGAGAACTGGAAGGATGGCTACACCTTC. The chain employs TRBV27 and TRBJ1-2; 8 bases fit TRBD1. This CDR3 spans 18 amino acids. CDR1 MNHEY and CDR2 SMNVEV come from the germline V gene (reference sequence). Unmatched junction bases numbered 17, after V lost 2 bases and J lost 6 bases.